These T cell receptor beta chains were read from a single sample in a study of CD8+CD57+ T cells in acquired aplastic anemia. Using its own MiXCR run on the reads, TCRdb lists one record per CDR3 protein. Of around 230,000 distinct CDR3 sequences in the sample, roughly 55% were seen once. Sample: sorted CD4+, CD8+, or CD8+CD57+ T cells (not recorded which) from PBMCs. These receptor sequences come from a human donor in good health. CDR3s leave out the opening cysteine and the closing phenylalanine or tryptophan. The order of the fields is J gene, V gene, CDR3 protein.

j_call: TRBJ2-5; v_call: TRBV7-3; cdr3_aa: ASSFWLAGQETQY
j_call: TRBJ2-7; v_call: TRBV6-1; cdr3_aa: ASSEASGYEQY
j_call: TRBJ2-7; v_call: TRBV13; cdr3_aa: ASSPTGTIYEQY
j_call: TRBJ1-5; v_call: TRBV7-4; cdr3_aa: ASSFRENAYEH
j_call: TRBJ1-1; v_call: TRBV5-6; cdr3_aa: ASSLTVVGTEAF
j_call: TRBJ2-7; v_call: TRBV7-9; cdr3_aa: ASSGGGTYEQY
j_call: TRBJ2-7; v_call: TRBV12-3/TRBV12-4; cdr3_aa: ASSAALGRGRNEQY
j_call: TRBJ2-3; v_call: TRBV29-1; cdr3_aa: SVESGPSTDTQY
j_call: TRBJ1-5; v_call: TRBV10-3; cdr3_aa: AMAGGSNQPQH
j_call: TRBJ2-7; v_call: TRBV7-2; cdr3_aa: ASSSRWGEQY
j_call: TRBJ1-2; v_call: TRBV2; cdr3_aa: ASGRGDGYT
j_call: TRBJ1-6; v_call: TRBV10-3; cdr3_aa: AIRPSDRGQSPLH
j_call: TRBJ1-6; v_call: TRBV24-1; cdr3_aa: ATSDPDRGGRSPLH
j_call: TRBJ1-6; v_call: TRBV6-1; cdr3_aa: ASRDGDSPLH
j_call: TRBJ2-7; v_call: TRBV7-3; cdr3_aa: ASSLTTGGNDEQY
j_call: TRBJ2-7; v_call: TRBV18; cdr3_aa: ASSPSGSYEQY
j_call: TRBJ1-4; v_call: TRBV2; cdr3_aa: ASSLTVTNEKLF
j_call: TRBJ2-7; v_call: TRBV2; cdr3_aa: ASSVFLSEQY
j_call: TRBJ2-3; v_call: TRBV12-3/TRBV12-4; cdr3_aa: ASRELEDTQY
j_call: TRBJ1-2; v_call: TRBV20-1; cdr3_aa: SARALNRGVDGYT
j_call: TRBJ2-1; v_call: TRBV19; cdr3_aa: ASSIDRVLNEQF
j_call: TRBJ1-1; v_call: TRBV24-1; cdr3_aa: ATSDGGSRGEAF
j_call: TRBJ2-7; v_call: TRBV6-1; cdr3_aa: ASSERGGLSSYEQY
j_call: TRBJ2-7; v_call: TRBV20-1; cdr3_aa: SALREERVYEQY
j_call: TRBJ1-6; v_call: TRBV20-1; cdr3_aa: SAREGTGLSSPLH
j_call: TRBJ1-1; v_call: TRBV10-3; cdr3_aa: AISDLGKAF
j_call: TRBJ2-7; v_call: TRBV7-8; cdr3_aa: ASSTGPTLTTEQY
j_call: TRBJ1-1; v_call: TRBV12-3/TRBV12-4; cdr3_aa: ASSLYDRVTEAF
j_call: TRBJ2-1; v_call: TRBV11-1; cdr3_aa: ASSLGELPANEQF
j_call: TRBJ1-2; v_call: TRBV6-2/TRBV6-3; cdr3_aa: ASNQGDGYT
j_call: TRBJ2-3; v_call: TRBV15; cdr3_aa: ATSREAGAKDTQY
j_call: TRBJ2-3; v_call: TRBV10-2; cdr3_aa: ASRSKPGTGGGTDTQY
j_call: TRBJ2-2; v_call: TRBV5-1; cdr3_aa: ASSGGTGARHTGELF
j_call: TRBJ2-7; v_call: TRBV7-3; cdr3_aa: ASSLTGATTYEQY
j_call: TRBJ2-5; v_call: TRBV4-1; cdr3_aa: ASSQDYNQETQY
j_call: TRBJ2-2; v_call: TRBV20-1; cdr3_aa: SARDALRGDTGELF
j_call: TRBJ1-6; v_call: TRBV14; cdr3_aa: PLSLMVGSPLH
j_call: TRBJ1-4; v_call: TRBV20-1; cdr3_aa: SARHYRGSNEKLF
j_call: TRBJ2-1; v_call: TRBV9; cdr3_aa: ASSVWGELNEQF
j_call: TRBJ1-2; v_call: TRBV2; cdr3_aa: ASSDGGRGYT
j_call: TRBJ1-4; v_call: TRBV4-1; cdr3_aa: ASSPDRGRLF
j_call: TRBJ2-1; v_call: TRBV2; cdr3_aa: ASSTTGDRSSYNEQF
j_call: TRBJ2-5; v_call: TRBV7-9; cdr3_aa: ASSASGQGLY
j_call: TRBJ2-1; v_call: TRBV24-1; cdr3_aa: ATSTIPGQGSHEQF
j_call: TRBJ2-3; v_call: TRBV12-3/TRBV12-4; cdr3_aa: ASSETVQGDTQY
j_call: TRBJ2-5; v_call: TRBV29-1; cdr3_aa: SGAHETQY
j_call: TRBJ2-2; v_call: TRBV7-9; cdr3_aa: ASSLGTGELF
j_call: TRBJ2-7; v_call: TRBV7-3; cdr3_aa: ASSAPGGVAYEQY
j_call: TRBJ2-2; v_call: TRBV9; cdr3_aa: ASSSGTSGGHTRELF
j_call: NA; v_call: TRBV11-1; cdr3_aa: ASSFGTGSQGEQY
j_call: TRBJ2-1; v_call: TRBV25-1; cdr3_aa: ASQRGSYNEQF
j_call: TRBJ2-7; v_call: TRBV15; cdr3_aa: ATSGWTPYEQY
j_call: TRBJ2-7; v_call: TRBV5-1; cdr3_aa: ASSSGPSRYEQY
j_call: TRBJ2-7; v_call: TRBV24-1; cdr3_aa: ATSPSGSYEQY